This T cell receptor (beta chain) was obtained from a study of cytomegalovirus exposure and HLA in healthy donors (dated by TCRdb to the late 2010s). In terms of the full investigation: An earlier analysis of 587 of the donors reported 250 to 350 Gb of sequence data and 100 million to 130 million unique TCR beta sequences from 190 million or so T cells. An early release that covered 640 HLA-typed donors contained around 330 gigabases of sequencing data and about 93 million unique TCR sequences. Among the approximately 400 genotyped donors, more than 70% belonged to the genetic ancestry cluster associated with self-reported Caucasian donors. The study aimed to test whether signatures of past pathogen exposure could be identified by cataloging public T cell receptors. Using immunosequencing, the study profiled T cell repertoires from fewer than 700 subjects and related those repertoires to cytomegalovirus serostatus. Along with the approximately 700-subject first cohort, a separate validation cohort of over 90 different subjects was used. The study combined high-throughput TCR immunosequencing, statistical association of individual TCRs with disease status, and machine learning to predict cytomegalovirus infection status. To study patterns of TCR occurrence, a later analysis re-analyzed previously published TCR beta repertoires from around 670 donors and added high-resolution HLA genotyping. Rather than using new phenotypic data, the later analysis identified candidate immune exposures from TCR beta sequences and from how often those sequences occurred across donors. To decide whether each TCR beta V gene segment behaved as functional or pseudogenic, an earlier analysis of over 500 of the donors relied on high-throughput TCR beta sequencing. Donor age, sex, ethnicity and CMV serostatus were compiled alongside the repertoire data. A later genetic analysis took genome-wide SNP genotypes for about 65% of the 666 donors and used that subset as a discovery cohort. All discovery cohort repertoires had been generated on a single sequencing platform. Class I and class II HLA loci were covered by the typing at four-digit resolution. The number of typed donors differed by locus: about 629-630 for A, B, C, DRB1 and DQB1; approximately 530 for DQA1; around 580 for DPA1; and about 470 for DPB1. Because of strong linkage in the cohort, roughly five DR-DQ haplotypes were treated as single units for association and clustering. Among 398 genotyped donors of the cohort, an average of around 240,000 unique TCR beta nucleotide sequences was sequenced per donor, of which roughly 17% were non-productive.

The library was generated by the immunoSEQ multiplex PCR assay. For the multiplex PCR, a mixture combining 60 forward primers for TCR Vbeta segments and 13 reverse primers for TCR Jbeta segments was used. The CDR3 region of rearranged TCR beta genes was amplified from genomic DNA by a multiplex PCR assay. Amplified TCR beta libraries were sequenced as 87-base-pair reads on the Illumina HiSeq System. The original methods were these. In a later analysis, some 80 million unique TCR beta chains were counted across the 650 to 750 repertoires, and roughly 11 million of these chains were shared by at least two donors. To remove PCR and sequencing errors, raw reads were error-corrected and collapsed into unique sequences using a nearest-neighbor algorithm that merged closely related sequences. To assign V, D and J gene segments, CDR3 sequences were aligned to IMGT reference sequences. Each retained sequence needed at least a six-nucleotide match to both a V gene segment and a J gene segment. A rearrangement was called productive if the CDR3 had no stop codons and remained in frame with V and J, and every other rearrangement was called non-productive. CDR3 was defined according to IMGT convention as the region running from the second conserved V-encoded cysteine to the conserved J-encoded phenylalanine. The earlier analysis of 550 to 650 of the donors excluded any sequence lacking an unambiguous match to a single V gene segment. An earlier analysis of some 500 of the donors classified V segments as functional when productive rearrangements were above 56.7% and as segregating when the standard deviation between donors was above 5%. A statistical classification framework was developed to diagnose cytomegalovirus status using the catalog of TCR beta chain sequences. In a later analysis, V and J genes were assigned by comparing TCR nucleotide sequences against IMGT/GENE-DB human TR gene sequences. The TCRdist pipeline was used in a later analysis to assign CDR3 sequences and most-parsimonious VDJ recombination scenarios. In a later analysis, every TCR beta chain was defined by the combination of its CDR3 amino acid sequence and its V-gene family, and reads without a unique V-gene family were dropped. To address suspected cross-contamination and a sequencing artifact, a later analysis removed around 600 highly shared, low-generation-probability nucleotide sequences. In a later analysis, a clonal expansion index was calculated for each public chain from normalized within-repertoire ranks of inferred template counts. Generation probabilities in a later analysis came from a VDJ recombination model fitted to out-of-frame rearrangements, and those results were checked against IGoR. A later analysis scored TCR-TCR, TCR-HLA and TCR-CMV co-occurrence with hypergeometric tests, applying a repertoire-size bias correction to TCR pairs. False discovery rates were estimated in a later analysis by permuting HLA or CMV assignments 20 times. A later analysis grouped co-occurring TCRs with DBSCAN, adding TCRdist sequence similarity when clustering within HLA-allele-positive subsets. Repertoires with fewer than 30,000 or more than 120,000 public chains, plus five repertoires with anomalous nucleotide sharing, were excluded from co-occurrence clustering. Here the immuneACCESS table is served through TCRdb, limited to in-frame sequences with V and J called. Missing clones are a known gap in these copies; in checked studies unresolved V genes cover under half, and the rest lacks a known reason. The V and J calls and clone size were taken over from that table, and D and trimming were inferred from the DNA. The sample table shows about 140,000 clones, and approximately 67% are seen once. Approximately 6.5% of the sample is taken by the ten largest.

As to this clone: The specificity of this receptor is unknown. Nothing much larger sits one base from this clone, and base qualities are not available.

The cohort comprised 710 or so healthy bone marrow donors. At the time of sampling, every cohort member was nominally healthy, though immune exposures that went unrecorded were likely present. The donor was CMV seronegative and belonged to the group of around 350 seronegative cohort members. A peripheral blood sample was collected from each donor, and TCR beta sequencing was performed on peripheral blood mononuclear cells. Genomic DNA was extracted from the blood cell samples with the Qiagen DNeasy Blood Extraction Kit. Its CDR3 holds 13 amino acids, cysteine through phenylalanine. Only the CDR3 DNA is retained, 39 bases long and in frame from the first base. The V end gives up 6 bases and the J end 4 bases, leaving 2 bases in the junction not matched to a gene. From the germline V gene, CDR1 is MDHEN and CDR2 is SYDVKM. What the research found in general, with its limitations: The presence/absence analyses assumed that sequencing depth was roughly uniform across donors, and that assumption may not be true. In an earlier analysis of approximately 590 of the donors, most TCR beta V segments were observed in productive rearrangements about 87% or about 30% of the time, broadly matching IMGT annotations. A group of highly shared sequence variants was considered likely to be a technical artifact of the sequencing pipeline. Some IMGT-functional V segments, including TRBV6-2 and TRBV6-3, could not be told apart with the 87-base-pair reads, so those segments were excluded. Linkage disequilibrium might explain the correlated functional status among segregating V segments, but an unknown experimental factor could not be ruled out. An association between a missense DCLRE1C variant and V-gene and J-gene trimming of TCR beta chains was found in a later genetic analysis and replicated in an independent cohort. At a false discovery rate of 0.05, a later analysis linked around 17,000 TCR beta sequences to specific HLA alleles. The study listed 150 to 200 TCR beta chains as associated with cytomegalovirus. According to a later analysis, most CMV-associated TCR beta chains appeared to be HLA-restricted, and the HLA associations seemed to be driven largely by CMV exposure. A later analysis reported that several top co-occurrence clusters appeared linked to parvovirus B19, influenza, CMV and Epstein-Barr virus. For the cohort, immune exposure information was limited to CMV serostatus. According to a later analysis, TCR association rates differed among HLA loci, with DRB1 alleles showing the most associated TCRs and HLA-C alleles showing the fewest. Compared with the approximately 670-donor mean, donors in an Asian-associated ancestry cluster had fewer N-insertions in productive TCRs, according to a later genetic analysis. In both the original and validation cohorts, the classifier was reported to diagnose cytomegalovirus status with high specificity and sensitivity. Most TCR sequences were observed very rarely across donors, whereas some public TCRs were present in many individuals. According to the authors, the approach could potentially be generalized to other disease states and immunological phenotypes. When HLA alleles, especially DR and DQ, strongly co-occurred, attributing TCR associations to individual alleles was difficult. The earlier analysis of some 560 of the donors excluded fewer than 20 rarely observed V segments, including chromosome 9 orphons, because counts were too low. In vitro tests confirmed that a few of the cytomegalovirus-associated TCR beta chains recognize cytomegalovirus antigens. A further reported finding was that TCR beta sequences accurately predicted the HLA-A and HLA-B alleles for most subjects in the first cohort. In a later analysis, HLA-associated TCR beta chains showed more clonal expansion and lower generation probabilities than non-associated chains that were equally common. The cohort was sequenced for TCR beta chains only, and without alpha or paired-chain data the features that could be detected were limited. HLA typing was unavailable for some donors at each locus, so association tests used only the typed subset.

This receptor chain uses TRBV28 and TRBJ2-3; 9 middle bases align to TRBD2. Sequencing input: PBMCs. The clonotype originates from a woman in her sixties in good health and CMV-seronegative. The nucleotide sequence is given as TGTGCCAGCAGGGGGACTAGCCCAGATACGCAGTATTTT. Its amino acids are CASRGTSPDTQYF.